The rows below give T cell receptor beta chains drawn from one sample of a study of CD8+ T cells in alopecia areata. The method was immunoSEQ multiplex PCR; TCRdb's version includes in-frame clones alone and lacks a portion of them. The sample records approximately 150,000 clones, about three fifths being singletons. The material sequenced was CD4+ T cells sorted from blood. The source of these receptors is a human donor in good health. The CDR3 runs from the conserved cysteine through the conserved F or W. D genes are given only for firm matches. Part of the rows lack a size; the others show once, few, many or a class for expanded clones.

clone size: -; D gene: -; J gene: TRBJ1-3; V gene: TRBV29-1; CDR3 DNA: TGCAGCGTGAGGGAGACCGGAAACACCATATATTTT; CDR3 protein: CSVRETGNTIYF
clone size: -; D gene: -; J gene: TRBJ2-7; V gene: TRBV9; CDR3 DNA: TGTGCCAGCAGCGTGACGGGAGTCACCTACGAGCAGTACTTC; CDR3 protein: CASSVTGVTYEQYF
clone size: -; D gene: -; J gene: TRBJ2-7; V gene: TRBV2; CDR3 DNA: TGTGCCAGCAACCGGGACTCCTACGAGCAGTACTTC; CDR3 protein: CASNRDSYEQYF
clone size: -; D gene: -; J gene: TRBJ2-3; V gene: TRBV11-2; CDR3 DNA: TGTGCCAGCAGCGCCCAACTAGTCCGGGATACGCAGTATTTT; CDR3 protein: CASSAQLVRDTQYF
clone size: few; D gene: TRBD2; J gene: TRBJ2-7; V gene: TRBV5-1; CDR3 DNA: TGCGCCAGCAGTCTCGGACAGGCGGCTGCTAGCGGGAGTTTCTACGAGCAGTACTTC; CDR3 protein: CASSLGQAAASGSFYEQYF
clone size: -; D gene: -; J gene: TRBJ1-5; V gene: TRBV25-1; CDR3 DNA: TGTGCCAGCAGTGAATTTGGCAGGAATCAGCCCCAGCATTTT; CDR3 protein: CASSEFGRNQPQHF
clone size: few; D gene: -; J gene: TRBJ2-4; V gene: TRBV20-1; CDR3 DNA: TGCAGTGTCCCGAGGGGGAACATTCAGTACTTC; CDR3 protein: CSVPRGNIQYF
clone size: -; D gene: -; J gene: TRBJ2-2; V gene: TRBV5-1; CDR3 DNA: TGCGCCAGCAGCTCGGTGGTCACCGGGGAGCTGTTTTTT; CDR3 protein: CASSSVVTGELFF
clone size: few; D gene: TRBD1; J gene: TRBJ2-5; V gene: TRBV29-1; CDR3 DNA: TGCAGCTACCGGACAGGGGGCCTAGAGACCCAGTACTTC; CDR3 protein: CSYRTGGLETQYF
clone size: few; D gene: TRBD2; J gene: TRBJ2-5; V gene: TRBV2; CDR3 DNA: TGTGCCAGCAAAGTAGCGGGTATACAAGAGACCCAGTACTTC; CDR3 protein: CASKVAGIQETQYF
clone size: few; D gene: -; J gene: TRBJ2-3; V gene: TRBV28; CDR3 DNA: TGTGCCACAGGGCCTCGGGATACGCAGTATTTT; CDR3 protein: CATGPRDTQYF
clone size: few; D gene: TRBD2; J gene: TRBJ2-7; V gene: TRBV28; CDR3 DNA: TGTGCCAGCAGTACCACCCTGCTAGCGGGTTACTTC; CDR3 protein: CASSTTLLAGYF
clone size: few; D gene: -; J gene: TRBJ2-5; V gene: TRBV10-2; CDR3 DNA: TGCGCCAGCAGTGATGTTTACGAGGGGAAAGAGACCCAGTACTTC; CDR3 protein: CASSDVYEGKETQYF
clone size: few; D gene: -; J gene: TRBJ2-7; V gene: TRBV25-1; CDR3 DNA: TGTGCCAGCAGTGAATACACCTACGAGCAGTACTTC; CDR3 protein: CASSEYTYEQYF
clone size: few; D gene: TRBD1; J gene: TRBJ2-4; V gene: TRBV27; CDR3 DNA: TGTGCCAGCAGGGAAAGGGCCCGACAGGGTCCCATAGCCAAAAACATTCAGTACTTC; CDR3 protein: CASRERARQGPIAKNIQYF
clone size: -; D gene: TRBD1; J gene: TRBJ2-3; V gene: TRBV5-6; CDR3 DNA: TGTGCCAGCAGCGAGACAGGGAGAGGTACGCAGTATTTT; CDR3 protein: CASSETGRGTQYF